What follows are 22 T cell receptor beta chains derived from one specimen sequenced in a study of metastatic and nonmetastatic thyroid tumors. TCRdb used MiXCR to call clones anew from the PCR reads. The table records approximately 65,000 clones, about 4% of them present only once. No patient received treatment before thyroid surgery. The sample comprised blood. The source of these receptors is a female donor with papillary thyroid cancer or a benign thyroid nodule (not recorded which). Some clones in this sample may be carry-over from other donors' samples.

In nucleotides, the CDR3 is TGTGCCAGCAGTCACCAACTAGCGGGGAGCCAAGAGACCCAGTACTTC. This gives the protein CASSHQLAGSQETQYF. The V and J genes are TRBV28 and TRBJ2-5; 10 bases are a match to TRBD2. The germline gives CDR1 MDHEN, CDR2 SYDVKM. The CDR3 runs to 16 residues. With 5 bases clipped from V and 1 base from J, the junction kept 7 bases outside the gene matches.

This clone has a count of ten or more. Sequence at one end of the junction differs from germline and may be a read error. The chain recombines TRBV20-1 with TRBJ2-5, with D possibly being TRBD1 (5 bases). Germline-derived CDR1 and CDR2 are DFQATT and SNEGSKA (reference sequence). The CDR3 covers 14 residues. Here the CDR3 DNA reads TGCAGTGCTAGAAGCCTGCAGGGTAAAGAGACCCAGCACTTC. Encoded protein: CSARSLQGKETQHF.

This clone was counted ten times or more. CDR3 protein: CASTPTSGQSRTQYF. The CDR3 bases are TGTGCCAGCACACCGACTAGCGGGCAAAGTAGGACCCAGTACTTC. The chain is built from TRBV12-3 or TRBV12-4 and TRBJ2-5; 10 bases are a match to TRBD2. The V and J ends lost 7 bases and 7 bases, in that order; junction bases with no gene match: 12. CDR3 length equals 15 residues.

This clone occurred many times. This chain connects TRBV20-1 to TRBJ1-2; 7 nucleotides agree with TRBD1. V lost 3 bases and J lost 7; bases outside the gene matches: 8. CDR3 length: 13 residues. CDR1 is DFQATT and CDR2 is SNEGSKA in the germline V gene (reference sequence). CDR3 coding DNA: TGCAGTGCTAGTCTCGCAGGGGGAGTTGGCTACACCTTC. It yields the protein CSASLAGGVGYTF.

Only a few counts were recorded for this clone. This may come from a read error, since a much larger clone is one base off. The chain employs TRBV9 and TRBJ2-5; 7 nucleotides line up with TRBD2. The germline V gene has CDR1 SGDLS and CDR2 YYNGEE. CDR3 length: 16 residues. The V segment lost 4 bases and the J segment 1 base; nucleotides outside the gene matches: 10. The CDR3 loop reads CASSNPGLPLQETQYF. The CDR3 region has the DNA TGTGCCAGCAGCAACCCGGGACTACCACTCCAAGAGACCCAGTACTTC.

This clone has at least ten counts. This chain uses TRBV2 with TRBJ2-1; 10 nucleotides agree with TRBD2. This CDR3 region has 15 residues. From germline, CDR1 is SNHLY and CDR2 FYNNEI. V lost 3 bases and J lost 6; bases outside the gene matches: 5. In DNA, the CDR3 is TGTGCCAGCAGTGAGACTAGCGGGCTCAGCAATGAGCAGTTCTTC. This encodes CASSETSGLSNEQFF.

Remarks on this clone: Within the sample, other DNA sequences also encode this same CDR3. V is TRBV27 and J is TRBJ1-6; D not certain. This CDR3 has 14 residues. CDR1 MNHEY and CDR2 SMNVEV come from the germline V gene (reference sequence). V gave up 8 bases and J gave up 7 bases, with 15 bases separating them. This CDR3 reads CASYSGYGNSPLHF. The CDR3 DNA reads TGTGCCAGCTACTCTGGTTATGGGAATTCACCCCTCCACTTT.

This clone was observed a handful of times. The J gene is TRBJ1-2, the V gene TRBV20-1, with D maybe TRBD1 (5 bases). Deletions cut 3 bases from V and 4 bases from J, with 12 bases between. The CDR3 has 13 residues. Germline values: CDR1 DFQATT, CDR2 SNEGSKA (reference sequence). The CDR3 nucleotides read TGCAGTGCTAGTATTGGCAGGGTCTATGGCTACACCTTC. Protein sequence: CSASIGRVYGYTF.

Many counts were recorded for this clone. This sequence joins TRBV28 and TRBJ1-5, with D perhaps TRBD1 (6 bases). The germline gives CDR1 MDHEN, CDR2 SYDVKM. V dropped 6 bases and J dropped 9 bases, with 18 bases sitting between them. The CDR3 spans 14 residues. The CDR3 spells CASSLNRVGRPQHF. CDR3 nucleotides: TGTGCCAGCAGCTTAAACAGGGTCGGACGGCCCCAGCATTTT.

This clone was seen ten or more times. This chain connects TRBV3-1 to TRBJ2-7, with D tentatively TRBD2 (6 bases). There are 12 residues in the CDR3. Trimming took off 8 bases at V and 6 bases at J, with 14 bases between the two ends. Looked up from germline, CDR1 is LGHDT and CDR2 is YNNKEL (reference sequence). The CDR3 loop is CASAVGGGEQYF. CDR3 coding DNA: TGTGCCAGCGCCGTGGGGGGTGGCGAGCAGTACTTC.

As for this clone: A read error may explain this, as a much larger clone is one base away. This same CDR3 is encoded by further DNA sequences in the sample. The genes are TRBV10-1 and TRBJ2-3; D is unclear. This CDR3 comprises 14 residues. CDR1 is WNHNN, CDR2 SYGVQD, per germline (reference sequence). Trimming pared 10 bases from V and 2 bases from J, leaving 16 bases between. DNA of the CDR3: TGCGCCACACTAAAGCGCGCGTTCACAGATACGCAGTATTTT. Its protein product is CATLKRAFTDTQYF.

This clone was seen more than once but under ten times. The chain employs TRBV12-3 or TRBV12-4 and TRBJ1-2; 9 nucleotides align to TRBD1. CDR3 length: 13 amino acids. With 6 bases clipped from V and 6 bases from J, the junction kept 5 bases outside the gene matches. The CDR3 DNA reads TGTGCCAGCAGGAACAGACAGGGGGATGGCTACACCTTC. This sequence encodes CASRNRQGDGYTF.

This clone was seen more than once but under ten times. The germline gene is not matched at one end of the junction; a read error may be the cause. This chain connects TRBV19 to TRBJ2-1, with unresolved D. This CDR3 has 12 residues. The V gene's germline CDR1 is LNHDA and CDR2 SQIVND (reference sequence). The CDR3 region has the DNA TGTGCCAGTAGTATAGATCTCGGCTCCTTGGTCTTC. Protein product: CASSIDLGSLVF.

To note about this clone: One junction end disagrees with the germline gene, perhaps due to a read error. The chain uses TRBV6-2 or TRBV6-3 and TRBJ2-7; TRBD2 aligns across 9 bases. From germline, CDR1 is MNHEY and CDR2 SVGEGT. This CDR3 spans 14 amino acids. The chain's CDR3 is CASSYGTSSYKQYF. The CDR3 DNA is TGTGCCAGCAGTTACGGGACTAGCTCCTACAAGCAGTACTTC.

This clone has just a few counts. This sequence joins TRBV6-1 and TRBJ1-6, with D perhaps TRBD1 (6 bases). V lost 7 bases and J lost 5, with 18 bases in between. The CDR3 extends over 16 amino acids. Germline values: CDR1 MNHNS, CDR2 SASEGT. In DNA form, the CDR3 reads TGTGCCAGCACCGTTACCGGGGGGCGAAATAATTCACCCCTCCACTTT. This codes for CASTVTGGRNNSPLHF.

The CDR3 DNA reads as TGTGCCAGCAGTTTACTAGCGGGGGTCGGGCAACAGTTCTTC. Its protein product is CASSLLAGVGQQFF. J is TRBJ2-1 and V is TRBV6-5; 11 nucleotides agree with TRBD2. This CDR3 is 14 amino acids long. The germline gives CDR1 MNHEY, CDR2 SVGAGI. The junction had 9 bases not matched to a gene; V was cut back by 4 bases and J by 13 bases.

CDR3 sequence (DNA): TGCAGTGCCCAGGACAGGACCAATTCACCCCTCCACTTT. Its protein product is CSAQDRTNSPLHF. V gene TRBV20-1 combines with J gene TRBJ1-6, with TRBD1 matching 7 bases. This CDR3 has 13 amino acids. Trimming took 6 bases from V and 7 from J; bases not matched to a gene: 6. From germline, CDR1 is DFQATT and CDR2 SNEGSKA (reference sequence).

This clone was found a few times. Germline is not matched at one junction end, which may reflect a read error. V usage is TRBV5-1 and J usage is TRBJ2-1, with D perhaps TRBD2 (6 bases). Germline CDR1 reads SGHRS; CDR2 reads YFSETQ. This CDR3 spans 15 amino acids. DNA of the CDR3: TGCGCCAGCAGCCCCGACAGCGGGCTCTACAACGAGCAGTTCTTC. This translates into CASSPDSGLYNEQFF.

Comments on this clone: A much bigger clone sits one base away, suggesting this may be a read error. This chain links TRBV30 with TRBJ2-2; D not certain. The CDR3 spans 17 residues. Trimming left V 0 bases short and J 2 bases short, with 16 bases between. Germline assignment: CDR1 GTSNPN and CDR2 SVGIG (reference sequence). Here the CDR3 reads CAWSVPMVPSNTGELFF. CDR3 nucleotide sequence: TGTGCCTGGAGTGTACCCATGGTCCCGTCCAACACCGGGGAGCTGTTTTTT.

This clone has a handful of counts. This may be a read error, as it is one base from a much larger clone. The V call is TRBV24-1, the J call TRBJ2-5, with TRBD1 identical over 10 bases. Germline V gene lookup returns CDR1 KGHDR and CDR2 SFDVKD. The CDR3 is 16 amino acids. V lost 3 bases and J lost 7; bases outside the gene matches: 10. CDR3 in amino acids: CATSDRTGGTIGTQYF. CDR3 sequence (DNA): TGTGCCACCAGTGATCGGACAGGGGGTACGATCGGGACCCAGTACTTC.

This clone has ten or more counts. The chain couples TRBV7-9 to TRBJ2-7, with D unresolved. Trimming cost V 3 bases and J 1 base, with 10 bases left between them. The CDR3 sequence is 14 residues long. Germline assignment: CDR1 SEHNR and CDR2 FQNEAQ (reference sequence). CDR3 sequence (DNA): TGTGCCAGCAGCTTCCCAGGCCAGTCCTACGAGCAGTACTTC. This sequence encodes CASSFPGQSYEQYF.

This clone was found a few times. The chain couples TRBV28 to TRBJ1-1, with TRBD1 identical over 11 bases. Looked up from germline, CDR1 is MDHEN and CDR2 is SYDVKM. The V gene end was trimmed by 7 bases and the J gene end by 5 bases; junction bases not matched to a gene: 3. The CDR3 has 13 amino acids. CDR3 coding DNA: TGTGCCAGCATCGGGACAGGGGGGACTGAAGCTTTCTTT. It translates to CASIGTGGTEAFF.